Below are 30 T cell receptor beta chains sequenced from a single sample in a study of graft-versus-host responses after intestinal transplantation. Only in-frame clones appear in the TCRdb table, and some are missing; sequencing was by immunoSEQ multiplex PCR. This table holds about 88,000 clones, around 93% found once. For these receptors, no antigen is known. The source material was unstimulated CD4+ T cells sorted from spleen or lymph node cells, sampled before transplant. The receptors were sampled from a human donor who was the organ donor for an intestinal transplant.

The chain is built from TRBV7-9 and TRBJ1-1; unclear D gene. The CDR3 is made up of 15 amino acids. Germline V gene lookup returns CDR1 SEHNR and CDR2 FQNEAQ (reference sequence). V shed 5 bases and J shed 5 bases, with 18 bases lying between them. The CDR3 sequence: CASSARGTDRTEAFF. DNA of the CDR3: TGTGCCAGCAGCGCTCGGGGTACCGATCGGACTGAAGCTTTCTTT.

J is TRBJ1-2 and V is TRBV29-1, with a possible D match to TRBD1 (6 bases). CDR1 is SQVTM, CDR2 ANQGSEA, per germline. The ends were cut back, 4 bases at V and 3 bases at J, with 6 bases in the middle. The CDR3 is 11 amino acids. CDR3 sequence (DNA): TGCAGCGTTGGACAGGACTATGGCTACACCTTC. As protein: CSVGQDYGYTF.

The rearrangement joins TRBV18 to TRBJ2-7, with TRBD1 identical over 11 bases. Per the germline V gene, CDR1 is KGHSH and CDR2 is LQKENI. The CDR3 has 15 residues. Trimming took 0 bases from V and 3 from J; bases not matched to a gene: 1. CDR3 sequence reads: CASSPPGTGGYEQYF. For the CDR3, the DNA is TGTGCCAGCTCACCACCCGGGACAGGGGGCTACGAGCAGTACTTC. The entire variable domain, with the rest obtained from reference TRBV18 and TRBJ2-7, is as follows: NAGVMQNPRHLVRRRGQEARLRCSPMKGHSHVYWYRQLPEEGLKFMVYLQKENIIDESGMPKERFSAEFPKEGPSILRIQQVVRGDSAAYFCASSPPGTGGYEQYFGPGTRLTVT.

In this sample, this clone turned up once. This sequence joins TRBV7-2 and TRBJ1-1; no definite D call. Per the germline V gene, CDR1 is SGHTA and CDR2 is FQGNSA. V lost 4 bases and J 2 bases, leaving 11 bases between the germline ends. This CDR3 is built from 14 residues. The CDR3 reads CASSYDWGNTEAFF. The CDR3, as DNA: TGTGCCAGCAGCTATGATTGGGGAAACACTGAAGCTTTCTTT.

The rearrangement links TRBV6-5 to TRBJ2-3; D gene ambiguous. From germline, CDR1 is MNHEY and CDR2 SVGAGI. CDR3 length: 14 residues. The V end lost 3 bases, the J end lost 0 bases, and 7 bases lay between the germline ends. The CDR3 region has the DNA TGTGCCAGCAGTTATTTGGGTAGCACAGATACGCAGTATTTT. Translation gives CASSYLGSTDTQYF.

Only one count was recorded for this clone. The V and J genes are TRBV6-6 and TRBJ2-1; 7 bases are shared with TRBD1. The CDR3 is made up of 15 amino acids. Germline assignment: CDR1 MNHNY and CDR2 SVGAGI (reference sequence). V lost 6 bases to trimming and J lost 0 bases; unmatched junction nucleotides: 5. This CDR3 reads CASRLTGSSYNEQFF. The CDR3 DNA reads TGTGCCAGCAGACTGACAGGGAGCTCCTACAATGAGCAGTTCTTC.

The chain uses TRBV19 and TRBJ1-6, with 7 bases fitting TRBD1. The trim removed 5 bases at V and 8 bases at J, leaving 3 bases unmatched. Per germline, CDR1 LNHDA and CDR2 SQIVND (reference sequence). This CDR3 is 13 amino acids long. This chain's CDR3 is CASSPGGYSPLHF. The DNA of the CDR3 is TGTGCCAGTAGTCCAGGGGGTTATTCACCCCTCCACTTT.

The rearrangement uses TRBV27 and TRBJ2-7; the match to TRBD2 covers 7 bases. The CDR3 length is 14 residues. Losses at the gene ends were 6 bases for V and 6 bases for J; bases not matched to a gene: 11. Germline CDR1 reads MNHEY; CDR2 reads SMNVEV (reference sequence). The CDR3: CASSTRLAAGEQYF. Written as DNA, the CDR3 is TGTGCCAGCAGCACGAGGCTAGCGGCGGGCGAGCAGTACTTC.

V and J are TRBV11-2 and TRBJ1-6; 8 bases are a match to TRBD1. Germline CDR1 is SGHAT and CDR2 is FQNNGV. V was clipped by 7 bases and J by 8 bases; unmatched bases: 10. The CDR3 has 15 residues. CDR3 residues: CASTGLGTGYSPLHF. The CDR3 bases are TGTGCCAGCACAGGGTTAGGGACAGGTTATTCACCCCTCCACTTT.

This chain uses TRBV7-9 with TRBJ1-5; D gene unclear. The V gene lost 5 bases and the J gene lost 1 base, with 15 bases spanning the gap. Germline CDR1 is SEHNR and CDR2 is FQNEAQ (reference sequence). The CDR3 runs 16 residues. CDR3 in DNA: TGTGCCAGCAGCGGCCTTAGTTTGGGAAGCAATCAGCCCCAGCATTTT. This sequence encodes CASSGLSLGSNQPQHF.

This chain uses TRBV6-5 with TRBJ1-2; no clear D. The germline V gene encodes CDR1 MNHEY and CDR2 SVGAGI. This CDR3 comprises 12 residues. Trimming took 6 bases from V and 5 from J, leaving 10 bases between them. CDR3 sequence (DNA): TGTGCCAGCAGCCAGGACCGATATGGCTACACCTTC. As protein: CASSQDRYGYTF.

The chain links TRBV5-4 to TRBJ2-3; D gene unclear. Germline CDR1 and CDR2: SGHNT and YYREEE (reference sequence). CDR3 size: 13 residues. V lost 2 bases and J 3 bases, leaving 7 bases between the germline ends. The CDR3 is CASSFTLTDTQYF. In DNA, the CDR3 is TGTGCCAGCAGCTTTACTCTTACAGATACGCAGTATTTT.

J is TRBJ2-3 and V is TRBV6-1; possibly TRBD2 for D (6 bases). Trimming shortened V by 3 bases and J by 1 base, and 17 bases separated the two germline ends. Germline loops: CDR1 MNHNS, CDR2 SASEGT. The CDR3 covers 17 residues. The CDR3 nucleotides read TGTGCCAGCAGTGATGGGAGGTTCAATTGGGGCACAGATACGCAGTATTTT. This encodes CASSDGRFNWGTDTQYF.

The CDR3 here is CASSYGFQETQYF. The CDR3 coding sequence is TGTGCCAGCAGTTACGGATTCCAAGAGACCCAGTACTTC. This chain joins TRBV6-5 and TRBJ2-5; D is ambiguous. Germline V gene sequence: CDR1 MNHEY, CDR2 SVGAGI. V shed 2 bases and J shed 1 base, with 5 bases lying between them. The CDR3 spans 13 residues.

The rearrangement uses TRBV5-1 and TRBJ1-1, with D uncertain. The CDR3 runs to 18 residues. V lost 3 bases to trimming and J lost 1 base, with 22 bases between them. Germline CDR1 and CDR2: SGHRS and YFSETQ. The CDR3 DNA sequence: TGCGCCAGCAGCTCCCACTGGCGGGTAGGAACGGGGAACACTGAAGCTTTCTTT. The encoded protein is CASSSHWRVGTGNTEAFF.

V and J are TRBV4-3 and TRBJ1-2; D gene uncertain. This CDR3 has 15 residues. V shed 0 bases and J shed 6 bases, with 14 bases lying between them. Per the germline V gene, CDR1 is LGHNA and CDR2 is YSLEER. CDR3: CASSQDQATGDGYTF. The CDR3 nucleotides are TGCGCCAGCAGCCAAGATCAGGCCACCGGGGATGGCTACACCTTC.

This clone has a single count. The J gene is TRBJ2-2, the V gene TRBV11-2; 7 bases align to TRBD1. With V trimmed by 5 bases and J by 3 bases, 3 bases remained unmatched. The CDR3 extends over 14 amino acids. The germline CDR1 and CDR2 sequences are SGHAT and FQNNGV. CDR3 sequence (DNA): TGTGCCAGCAGCCGACAGGGCTACACCGGGGAGCTGTTTTTT. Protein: CASSRQGYTGELFF.

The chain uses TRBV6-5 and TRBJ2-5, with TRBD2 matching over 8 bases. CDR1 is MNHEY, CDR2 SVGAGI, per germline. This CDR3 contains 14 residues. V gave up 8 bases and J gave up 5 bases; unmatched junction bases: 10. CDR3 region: CASGFSGGGETQYF. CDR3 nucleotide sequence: TGTGCCAGCGGATTCAGCGGGGGAGGGGAGACCCAGTACTTC.

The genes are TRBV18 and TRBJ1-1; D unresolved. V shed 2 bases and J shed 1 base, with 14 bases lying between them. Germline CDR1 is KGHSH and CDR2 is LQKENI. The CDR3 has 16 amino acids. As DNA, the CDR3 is TGTGCCAGCTCACCATATCAGTTTTCGGAGAACACTGAAGCTTTCTTT. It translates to CASSPYQFSENTEAFF.

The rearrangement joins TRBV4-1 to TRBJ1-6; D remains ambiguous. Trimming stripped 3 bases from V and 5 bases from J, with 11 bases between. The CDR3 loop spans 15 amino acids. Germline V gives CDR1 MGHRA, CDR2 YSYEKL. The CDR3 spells CASSQQVLDNSPLHF. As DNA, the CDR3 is TGCGCCAGCAGCCAGCAGGTCCTGGATAATTCACCCCTCCACTTT.

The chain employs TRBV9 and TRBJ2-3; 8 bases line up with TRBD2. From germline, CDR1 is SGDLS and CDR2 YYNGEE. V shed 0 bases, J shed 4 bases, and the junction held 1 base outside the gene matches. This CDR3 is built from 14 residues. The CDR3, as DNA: TGTGCCAGCAGCGTAGCGCGGGAGGCAGATACGCAGTATTTT. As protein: CASSVAREADTQYF.

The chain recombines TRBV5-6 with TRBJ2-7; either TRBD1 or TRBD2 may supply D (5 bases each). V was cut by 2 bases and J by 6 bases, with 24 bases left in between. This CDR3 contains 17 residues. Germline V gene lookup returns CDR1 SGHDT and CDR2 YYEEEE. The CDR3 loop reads CASSLLSPGTIGLEQYF. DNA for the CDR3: TGTGCCAGCAGCTTATTGTCTCCAGGGACCATTGGGCTCGAGCAGTACTTC.

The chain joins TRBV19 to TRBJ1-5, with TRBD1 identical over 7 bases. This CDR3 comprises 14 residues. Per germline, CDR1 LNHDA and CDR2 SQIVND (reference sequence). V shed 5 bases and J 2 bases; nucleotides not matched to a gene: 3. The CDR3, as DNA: TGTGCCAGTAGTCGTGACAGGGGCAATCAGCCCCAGCATTTT. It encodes CASSRDRGNQPQHF.

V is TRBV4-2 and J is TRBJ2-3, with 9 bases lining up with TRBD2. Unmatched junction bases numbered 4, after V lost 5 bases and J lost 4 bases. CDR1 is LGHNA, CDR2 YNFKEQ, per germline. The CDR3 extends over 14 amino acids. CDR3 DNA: TGTGCCAGCAGCGGGGGACTAGCTTCAGATACGCAGTATTTT. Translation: CASSGGLASDTQYF.

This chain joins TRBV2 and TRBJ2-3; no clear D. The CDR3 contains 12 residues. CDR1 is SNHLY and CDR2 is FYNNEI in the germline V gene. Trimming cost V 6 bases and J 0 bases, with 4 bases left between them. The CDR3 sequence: CASRVSTDTQYF. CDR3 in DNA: TGTGCCAGCAGGGTCAGCACAGATACGCAGTATTTT.

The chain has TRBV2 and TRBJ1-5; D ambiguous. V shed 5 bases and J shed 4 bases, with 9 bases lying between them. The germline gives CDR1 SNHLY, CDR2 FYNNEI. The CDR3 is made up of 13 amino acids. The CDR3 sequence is CASSPKQNQPQHF. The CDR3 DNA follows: TGTGCCAGCAGTCCCAAACAGAATCAGCCCCAGCATTTT.

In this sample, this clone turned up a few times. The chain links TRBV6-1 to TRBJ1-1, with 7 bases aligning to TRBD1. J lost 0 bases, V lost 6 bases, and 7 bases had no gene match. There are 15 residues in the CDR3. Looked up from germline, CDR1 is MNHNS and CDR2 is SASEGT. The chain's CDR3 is CASSLEGAMNTEAFF. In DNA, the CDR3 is TGTGCCAGCAGCTTAGAGGGGGCGATGAACACTGAAGCTTTCTTT.

CDR3 in DNA: TGTGCCAGCAGTATCCTCACTAGCGGCTCATCTTACAATGAGCAGTTCTTC. It is translated as CASSILTSGSSYNEQFF. V usage is TRBV7-9 and J usage is TRBJ2-1; TRBD2 matches 8 bases. Germline CDR1 is SEHNR and CDR2 is FQNEAQ (reference sequence). This CDR3 spans 17 amino acids. The V and J ends lost 6 bases and 4 bases, in that order; junction bases with no gene match: 14.

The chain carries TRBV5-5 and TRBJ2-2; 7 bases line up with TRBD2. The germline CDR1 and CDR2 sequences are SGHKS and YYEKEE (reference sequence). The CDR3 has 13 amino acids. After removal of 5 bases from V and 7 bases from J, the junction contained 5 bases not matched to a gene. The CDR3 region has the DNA TGTGCCAGCAGGGCGGGGGTCATCGGGGAGCTGTTTTTT. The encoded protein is CASRAGVIGELFF.

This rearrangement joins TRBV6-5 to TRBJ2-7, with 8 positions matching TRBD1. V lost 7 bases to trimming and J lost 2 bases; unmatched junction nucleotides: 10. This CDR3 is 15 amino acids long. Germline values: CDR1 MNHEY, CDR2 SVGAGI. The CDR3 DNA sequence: TGTGCCAGCACCACAACCACAGGGGGAGCCTACGAGCAGTACTTC. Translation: CASTTTTGGAYEQYF.